The T cell receptor beta chain described here comes from a study of blood T cell repertoires in COVID-19. Study information: The United States, Italy and Spain were the sources of the acute and convalescent COVID-19 samples. Sources were T cells, B-cell-depleted T cells, or PBMCs; the material itself was cDNA or gDNA.

How the authors handled the data: Quantification of nucleated cells was approximated via reference gene primer amplification. Some clones are missing from TCRdb's copy, which holds only in-frame ones; the method was immunoSEQ multiplex PCR. V and J calls and clone size come straight from that table; D and trimming were deduced from the DNA. The sample includes some 360,000 clones, approximately 89% of them seen just once. Per the germline V gene, CDR1 is ENHRY and CDR2 is SYGVKD. Trimming stripped 4 bases from V and 1 base from J, with 7 bases between. CDR3 length: 13 amino acids. The table lists this clone with a count of one.

J is TRBJ1-2 and V is TRBV10-3; D ambiguous. The TCR was taken from a woman aged 55-69 years with COVID-19, enrolled during active disease. Material: peripheral blood. The CDR3 protein is CAISVVDNYGYTF. In DNA form, the CDR3 reads TGTGCCATCAGTGTAGTAGATAACTATGGCTACACCTTC.